A selection of T cell receptor beta chains follows, all from one sample in a study. TCRdb fed the RT-PCR reads into MiXCR, producing one record per CDR3 protein. The sample has 550,000 to 750,000 distinct CDR3 sequences, approximately 15% seen once. The material sequenced was memory CD4+ T cells from blood. The receptor set was obtained from a female donor in good health, serving as a healthy control. The CDR3 runs from the conserved cysteine through the conserved F or W. The order of the fields is CDR3 protein, CDR3 DNA, V gene, CDR3 length, J gene, clone size, D gene. The D gene is left open where the match is weak. Clone size, where shown, is once, few, many, or a class for clones that have expanded.

CASSRGSPLNEKLFF | TGTGCCAGCAGTCGGGGCTCACCCCTTAATGAAAAACTGTTTTTT | TRBV12-3/TRBV12-4 | 15 | TRBJ1-4 | NA | NA
CASSFALAVETQYF | TGTGCCAGCAGCTTTGCCCTAGCGGTTGAGACCCAGTACTTC | TRBV6-2/TRBV6-3 | 14 | TRBJ2-5 | few | TRBD2
CSARDIRTGRLYNEQFF | TGCAGTGCTAGGGATATTCGGACAGGCCGCCTTTACAATGAGCAGTTCTTC | TRBV20-1 | 17 | TRBJ2-1 | few | TRBD1
CSARDPNRGYGYTF | TGCAGTGCTAGAGATCCTAACAGGGGCTATGGCTACACCTTC | TRBV20-1 | 14 | TRBJ1-2 | many | TRBD1
CASSESGATPTDTQYF | TGTGCCAGCAGTGAAAGCGGGGCGACTCCCACAGATACGCAGTATTTT | TRBV2 | 16 | TRBJ2-3 | few | TRBD2
CAWTDKGQGDSPLHF | TGTGCCTGGACCGACAAGGGGCAGGGGGATTCACCCCTCCACTTT | TRBV30 | 15 | TRBJ1-6 | few | TRBD1
CAWSPGGSLFF | TGTGCCTGGAGTCCAGGGGGCTCTCTGTTTTTT | TRBV30 | 11 | TRBJ1-4 | few | TRBD1
CASSRRTRTGNGGYTF | TGCGCCAGCAGCCGACGAACCCGGACAGGAAACGGTGGCTACACCTTC | TRBV4-3 | 16 | TRBJ1-2 | NA | TRBD1
CASSPYIYNEQFF | TGTGCCAGCAGCCCATACATCTACAATGAGCAGTTCTTC | TRBV7-2 | 13 | TRBJ2-1 | many | NA
CASSVGQPYEQYF | TGTGCCAGCAGTGTCGGACAACCCTACGAGCAGTACTTC | TRBV28 | 13 | TRBJ2-7 | few | NA
CASSEGGPYGYTF | TGTGCCAGCAGTGAGGGGGGGCCCTATGGCTACACCTTC | TRBV2 | 13 | TRBJ1-2 | NA | NA
CASSPGASGTYEQYF | TGCGCCAGCAGCCCGGGAGCTAGCGGGACCTACGAGCAGTACTTC | TRBV5-1 | 15 | TRBJ2-7 | many | TRBD2
CASGPAANNEQFF | TGTGCCAGCGGCCCAGCGGCTAACAATGAGCAGTTCTTC | TRBV7-8 | 13 | TRBJ2-1 | NA | NA